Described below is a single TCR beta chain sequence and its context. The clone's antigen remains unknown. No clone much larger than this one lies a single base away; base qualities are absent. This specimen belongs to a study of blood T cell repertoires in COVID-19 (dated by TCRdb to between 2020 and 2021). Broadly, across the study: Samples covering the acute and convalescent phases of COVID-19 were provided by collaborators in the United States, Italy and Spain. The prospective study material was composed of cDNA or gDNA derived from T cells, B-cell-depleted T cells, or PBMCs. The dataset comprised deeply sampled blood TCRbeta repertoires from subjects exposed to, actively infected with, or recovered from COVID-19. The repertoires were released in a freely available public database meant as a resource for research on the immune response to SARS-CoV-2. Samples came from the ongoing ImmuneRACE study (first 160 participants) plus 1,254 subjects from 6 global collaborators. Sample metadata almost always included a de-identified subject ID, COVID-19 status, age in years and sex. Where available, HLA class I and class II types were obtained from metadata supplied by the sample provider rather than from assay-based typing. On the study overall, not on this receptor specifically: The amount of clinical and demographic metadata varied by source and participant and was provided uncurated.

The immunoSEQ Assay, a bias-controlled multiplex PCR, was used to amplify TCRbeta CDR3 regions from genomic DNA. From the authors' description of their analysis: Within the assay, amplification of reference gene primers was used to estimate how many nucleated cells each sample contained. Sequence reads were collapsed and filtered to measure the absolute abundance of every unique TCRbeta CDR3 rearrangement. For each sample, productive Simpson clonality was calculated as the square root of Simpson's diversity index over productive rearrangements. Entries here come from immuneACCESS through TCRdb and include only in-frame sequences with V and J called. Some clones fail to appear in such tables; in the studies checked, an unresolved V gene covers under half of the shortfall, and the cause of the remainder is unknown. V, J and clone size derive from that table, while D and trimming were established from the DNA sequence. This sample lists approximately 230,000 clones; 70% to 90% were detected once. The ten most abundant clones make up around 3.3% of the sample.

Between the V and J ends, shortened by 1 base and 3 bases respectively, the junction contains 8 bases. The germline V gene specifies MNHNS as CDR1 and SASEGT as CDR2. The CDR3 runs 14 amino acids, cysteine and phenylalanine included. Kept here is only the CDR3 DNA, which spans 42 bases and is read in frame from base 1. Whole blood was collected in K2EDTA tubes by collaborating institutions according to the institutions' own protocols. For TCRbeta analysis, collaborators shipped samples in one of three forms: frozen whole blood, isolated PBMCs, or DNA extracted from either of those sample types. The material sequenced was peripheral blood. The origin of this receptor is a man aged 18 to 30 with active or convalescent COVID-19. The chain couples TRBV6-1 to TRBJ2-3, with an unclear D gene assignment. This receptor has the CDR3 CASSEVDKTDTQYF. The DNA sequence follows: TGTGCCAGCAGTGAAGTCGACAAAACAGATACGCAGTATTTT.